This TCR beta chain was identified during a study of cytomegalovirus exposure and HLA in healthy donors. Study observations and caveats: A later analysis showed TCR association rates differing by HLA locus, peaking at DRB1 and lowest at HLA-C. Most TCR sequences showed up rarely, but some public TCRs showed up in many donors. TCR beta V segments were, for the most part, productive about 87% or about 30% of the time in an earlier analysis.

PCR used 60 Vbeta primers and 13 Jbeta primers. Repertoires were generated with immunoSEQ multiplex PCR, while TCRdb's copy carries only in-frame clones and drops some. The sample has tens of thousands of clones. Worth noting for this clone: Its target is unknown.

This sequence originates from a man aged 50-60 years in good health and CMV-seronegative. Input material: PBMCs.

The CDR3 loop is CASSVSRRSSYEQYF. The CDR3 DNA sequence: TGTGCCAGCTCAGTGTCGAGACGGAGTTCCTACGAGCAGTACTTC. The chain carries TRBV7-9 and TRBJ2-7; D gene ambiguous. The germline V gene encodes CDR1 SEHNR and CDR2 FQNEAQ (reference sequence). CDR3 size: 15 residues. V lost 8 bases, J lost 1 base, and 18 bases lay in between.